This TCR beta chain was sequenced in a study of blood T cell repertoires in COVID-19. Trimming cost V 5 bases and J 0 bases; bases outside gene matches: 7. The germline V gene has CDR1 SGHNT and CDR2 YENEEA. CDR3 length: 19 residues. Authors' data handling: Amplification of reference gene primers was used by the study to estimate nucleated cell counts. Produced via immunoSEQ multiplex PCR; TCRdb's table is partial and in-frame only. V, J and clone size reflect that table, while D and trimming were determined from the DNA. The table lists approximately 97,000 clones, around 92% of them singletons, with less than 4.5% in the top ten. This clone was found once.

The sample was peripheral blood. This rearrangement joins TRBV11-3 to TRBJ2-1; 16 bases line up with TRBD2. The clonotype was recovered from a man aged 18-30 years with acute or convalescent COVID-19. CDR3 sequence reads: CASSPGTSGRASSYNEQFF. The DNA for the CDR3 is TGTGCCAGCAGCCCAGGGACTAGCGGGAGGGCCAGCTCCTACAATGAGCAGTTCTTC.